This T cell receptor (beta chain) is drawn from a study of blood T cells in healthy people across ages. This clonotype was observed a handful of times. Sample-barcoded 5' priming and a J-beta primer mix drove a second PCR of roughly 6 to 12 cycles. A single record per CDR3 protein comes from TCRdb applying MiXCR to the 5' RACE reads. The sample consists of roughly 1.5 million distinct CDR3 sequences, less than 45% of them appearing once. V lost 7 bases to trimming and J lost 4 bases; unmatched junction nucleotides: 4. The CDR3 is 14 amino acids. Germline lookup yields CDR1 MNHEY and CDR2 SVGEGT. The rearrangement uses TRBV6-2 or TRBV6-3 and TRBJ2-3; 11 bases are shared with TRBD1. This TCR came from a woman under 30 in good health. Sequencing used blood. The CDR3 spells CASNPGQGADTQYF. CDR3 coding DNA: TGTGCCAGCAACCCGGGACAGGGGGCAGATACGCAGTATTTT.